This TCR beta chain is from a study of T cells in Graves' hyperthyroidism and ophthalmopathy. The study, taken as a whole, reports: Classification by a 13 V-J model distinguished ophthalmopathy from stable hyperthyroidism. Blood shared most expanded thyroid clonotypes above 0.001.

Germline lookup yields CDR1 MNHEY and CDR2 SVGEGT. CDR3 length: 18 residues. Thyroid ultrasound, orbital computed tomography, clinical symptoms, and serum thyroxine and TRAb underpinned diagnoses. PBMCs were obtained from 10 ml fresh peripheral blood. Note on this clonotype: Its specificity is unknown. A much larger clone differs from this one at a single base, so this may be a read error.

Amplified regions were TCR beta CDR3 sequences from RNA transcripts. HTBI primers were used for first-round RT-PCR of the TCR CDR3. From the multiplex PCR reads, TCRdb called clonotypes with MiXCR, one entry per CDR3 protein. The repertoire consists of some 550,000 distinct CDR3 sequences, with approximately 16% occurring once and the leading ten covering 3% to 4%. Sequenced: blood. The chain uses TRBV6-2 or TRBV6-3 and TRBJ2-1, with 12 bases aligning to TRBD2. TRBJ2-7 explains the end of the DNA better; the J call may be wrong. This TCR derives from a woman aged 40 to 50 with Graves' ophthalmopathy. The CDR3 here is CASFGTSGSVLAGNEQYF. The DNA of the CDR3 is TGTGCCAGTTTTGGGACTAGCGGGTCCGTCCTGGCGGGCAATGAGCAGTACTTC.